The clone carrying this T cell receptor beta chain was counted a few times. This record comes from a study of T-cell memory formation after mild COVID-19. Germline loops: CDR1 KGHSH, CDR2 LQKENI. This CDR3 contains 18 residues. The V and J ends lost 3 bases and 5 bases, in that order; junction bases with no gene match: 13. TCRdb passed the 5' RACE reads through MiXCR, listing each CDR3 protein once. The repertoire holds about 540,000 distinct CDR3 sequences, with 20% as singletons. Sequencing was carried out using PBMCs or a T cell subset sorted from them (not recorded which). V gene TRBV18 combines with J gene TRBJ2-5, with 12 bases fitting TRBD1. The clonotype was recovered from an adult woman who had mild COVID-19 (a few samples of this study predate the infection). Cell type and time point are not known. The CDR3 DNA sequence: TGTGCCAGCTCACCTCTGTCGACCGGGACAGGGGGCATCGAGACCCAGTACTTC. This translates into CASSPLSTGTGGIETQYF.